This T cell receptor beta chain was sequenced for a study of blood T cell repertoires in COVID-19. Study at large: There were acute and convalescent COVID-19 samples, and they came from the United States, Italy and Spain. PBMCs, B-cell-depleted T cells, or T cells provided the cDNA or gDNA that made up the material.

Germline V lookup: CDR1 ENHRY, CDR2 SYGVKD. This CDR3 spans 13 amino acids. Deletions cut 2 bases from V and 13 bases from J, with 12 bases between. In the original processing: The assay estimated nucleated cells by amplifying reference gene primers. Sequencing was performed with immunoSEQ multiplex PCR; in TCRdb, only in-frame clones are kept and a portion is missing. For V, J and clone size, that table is used; D and trimming come from the DNA. The sample shows almost 50,000 clones, 55% to 70% of them seen only once. The sample consisted of peripheral blood. The chain has TRBV10-3 and TRBJ1-6; possible D gene TRBD1, 6 bases. The sequence was obtained from a woman aged 70 to 79 with acute or convalescent COVID-19. The CDR3 DNA follows: TGTGCCATCAGTGAGGGGGGCTCCTTCCCCCTCCACTTT. Translating gives CAISEGGSFPLHF.